This TCR beta chain was recovered during a study of identical twins. The study's findings and limits: Cross-sectional statistical analysis was relied on for the conclusions, without the same donors being followed. Abundant beta clonotypes from cord blood bore fewer insertions; memory repertoires lacked this pattern.

This clonotype was seen a handful of times. Its antigen remains unknown. A universal primer site was added by template switching, and unique molecular identifiers were carried by the cDNA. TCRdb ran MiXCR on the 5' RACE reads and lists one entry per CDR3 protein. The data hold hundreds of thousands of distinct CDR3 sequences, with 10% to 15% observed a single time. The V gene lost 4 bases and the J gene lost 3 bases, with 14 bases spanning the gap. The CDR3 extends over 15 amino acids. Germline V gene data show CDR1 as MDHEN and CDR2 as SYDVKM. These same records also appear under a second study, on yellow fever vaccine responses in identical twins.

V usage is TRBV28 and J usage is TRBJ2-3, with D tentatively TRBD2 (7 bases). The specimen was PBMCs. The receptor comes from a woman aged 18-29 years in good health. CDR3 nucleotides: TGTGCCAGCAGTTCCCGGGGGGCCCGGACAGATACGCAGTATTTT. It is translated as CASSSRGARTDTQYF.